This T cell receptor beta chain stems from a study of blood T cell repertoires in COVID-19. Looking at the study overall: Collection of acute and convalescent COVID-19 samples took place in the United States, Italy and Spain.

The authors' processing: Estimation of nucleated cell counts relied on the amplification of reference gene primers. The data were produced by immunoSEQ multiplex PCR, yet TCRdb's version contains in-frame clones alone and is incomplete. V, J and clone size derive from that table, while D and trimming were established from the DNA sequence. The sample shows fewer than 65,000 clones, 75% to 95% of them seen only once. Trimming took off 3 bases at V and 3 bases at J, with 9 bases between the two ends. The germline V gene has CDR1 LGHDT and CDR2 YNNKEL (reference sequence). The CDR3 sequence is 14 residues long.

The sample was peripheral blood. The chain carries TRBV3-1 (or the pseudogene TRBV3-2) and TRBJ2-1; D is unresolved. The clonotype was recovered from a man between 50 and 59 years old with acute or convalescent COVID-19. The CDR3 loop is CASSQRIHYNEQFF. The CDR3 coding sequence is TGTGCCAGCAGCCAGAGGATTCACTACAATGAGCAGTTCTTC.